This is a list of T cell receptor beta chains from one sample in a study of T cells in Graves' hyperthyroidism and ophthalmopathy. One entry per CDR3 protein, called by TCRdb with MiXCR from the multiplex PCR reads. The sample lists 600,000 to 650,000 distinct CDR3 sequences; 16% were seen once. The sample consisted of blood. The receptors originated from a woman aged 25 to 39 with Graves' hyperthyroidism. The CDR3 runs from the conserved cysteine through the conserved F or W. The D gene is left open where the match is weak. Where a row states a size, it is once, few, many or the class of an expanded clone; other rows omit it.

abundance: NA
j_gene: TRBJ1-2
d_gene: NA
v_gene: TRBV5-1
CDR3nt: TGCGCCAGCAGGGACCCAAGTGCCTATGGCTACACCTTC
CDR3aa: CASRDPSAYGYTF

abundance: NA
j_gene: TRBJ1-4
d_gene: TRBD1
v_gene: TRBV12-3/TRBV12-4
CDR3nt: TGTGCCAGCAGTTCCGGGACAGTGCGGGAAAAACTGTTTTTT
CDR3aa: CASSSGTVREKLFF

abundance: few
j_gene: TRBJ2-1
d_gene: NA
v_gene: TRBV19
CDR3nt: TGTGCCAGTAGTAAGACCACGATCAATGAGCAGTTCTTC
CDR3aa: CASSKTTINEQFF

abundance: NA
j_gene: TRBJ1-3
d_gene: NA
v_gene: TRBV27
CDR3nt: TGTGCCAGCATACATTGGAGGGCCCACTCTGGAAACACCATATATTTT
CDR3aa: CASIHWRAHSGNTIYF

abundance: many
j_gene: TRBJ2-7
d_gene: TRBD2
v_gene: TRBV2
CDR3nt: TGTGCCAGCAGAGAGGGACTAGGTCCCTACGAGCAGTACTTC
CDR3aa: CASREGLGPYEQYF

abundance: many
j_gene: TRBJ1-2
d_gene: NA
v_gene: TRBV7-2
CDR3nt: TGTGCCAGCAGCTTAGCACAGGGCTATGGCTACACCTTC
CDR3aa: CASSLAQGYGYTF

abundance: few
j_gene: TRBJ2-7
d_gene: NA
v_gene: TRBV19
CDR3nt: TGTGCCAGTAGTATCGGCAGGGGCTACGAGCAGTACTTC
CDR3aa: CASSIGRGYEQYF

abundance: NA
j_gene: TRBJ2-5
d_gene: NA
v_gene: TRBV6-5
CDR3nt: TGTGCCAGCAGTTACTCGTATGGGCTCCAAGAGACCCAGTACTTC
CDR3aa: CASSYSYGLQETQYF

abundance: many
j_gene: TRBJ1-2
d_gene: TRBD1
v_gene: TRBV28
CDR3nt: TGTGCCAGCAGTTTAGAACCACAGGGGAATGGCTACACCTTC
CDR3aa: CASSLEPQGNGYTF

abundance: once
j_gene: TRBJ2-3
d_gene: TRBD2
v_gene: TRBV7-9
CDR3nt: TGTGCCAGCAGCCCGGGACTAGCGGGAGCCCACACAGATACGCAGTATTTT
CDR3aa: CASSPGLAGAHTDTQYF

abundance: many
j_gene: TRBJ2-2
d_gene: NA
v_gene: TRBV6-2/TRBV6-3
CDR3nt: TGTGCCAGCAGTTATGGGACGTTGAACACCGGGGAGCTGTTTTTT
CDR3aa: CASSYGTLNTGELFF

abundance: NA
j_gene: TRBJ2-1
d_gene: TRBD1
v_gene: TRBV18
CDR3nt: TGTGCCAGCTCACCAGAGATCACAGGGGAGTACAATGAGCAGTTCTTC
CDR3aa: CASSPEITGEYNEQFF

abundance: many
j_gene: TRBJ1-1
d_gene: TRBD1
v_gene: TRBV28
CDR3nt: TGTGCCAGCAGGGGGACAGTTGGAGCTTTCTTT
CDR3aa: CASRGTVGAFF

abundance: NA
j_gene: TRBJ2-7
d_gene: NA
v_gene: TRBV6-2/TRBV6-3
CDR3nt: TGTGCCAGTGCCAATGTGGAGCAGTACTTC
CDR3aa: CASANVEQYF

abundance: NA
j_gene: TRBJ1-4
d_gene: NA
v_gene: TRBV6-6
CDR3nt: TGTGCCAGCAGTTACCCCCAGGTGCAGGGTAATGAAAAACTGTTTTTT
CDR3aa: CASSYPQVQGNEKLFF

abundance: few
j_gene: TRBJ1-3
d_gene: NA
v_gene: TRBV5-8
CDR3nt: TGTGCCAGCAGCTTGCCACCTCACTCTGGAAACACCATATATTTT
CDR3aa: CASSLPPHSGNTIYF

abundance: NA
j_gene: TRBJ2-1
d_gene: NA
v_gene: TRBV4-1
CDR3nt: TGCGCCAGCAGCCAAGGAGGGGGGCCCACGGGGCAAGACAATGAGCAGTTCTTC
CDR3aa: CASSQGGGPTGQDNEQFF

abundance: NA
j_gene: TRBJ2-4
d_gene: NA
v_gene: TRBV7-3
CDR3nt: TGTGCCAGCAGCCCCCCGGGTGGGGGCGCTATGGCCAAAAACATTCAGTACTTC
CDR3aa: CASSPPGGGAMAKNIQYF

abundance: few
j_gene: TRBJ2-2
d_gene: TRBD2
v_gene: TRBV24-1
CDR3nt: TGTGCCACCAGTGTTTCTAGCGGGAGCCCGGGGACCGGGGAGCTGTTTTTT
CDR3aa: CATSVSSGSPGTGELFF

abundance: many
j_gene: TRBJ2-3
d_gene: NA
v_gene: TRBV6-1
CDR3nt: TGTGCCAGCAGTGCAGGAATCTCAGATACGCAGTATTTT
CDR3aa: CASSAGISDTQYF

abundance: NA
j_gene: TRBJ2-7
d_gene: NA
v_gene: TRBV12-3/TRBV12-4
CDR3nt: TGTGCCAGCAGGCCACGGACTGATAGCTCCTACGAGCAGTACTTC
CDR3aa: CASRPRTDSSYEQYF

abundance: NA
j_gene: TRBJ2-2
d_gene: NA
v_gene: TRBV7-3
CDR3nt: TGTGCCAGCAGCGATGCCGGGACCATAAACACCGGGGAGCTGTTTTTT
CDR3aa: CASSDAGTINTGELFF

abundance: many
j_gene: TRBJ2-3
d_gene: TRBD2
v_gene: TRBV12-3/TRBV12-4
CDR3nt: TGTGCCAGCGGACCAACGGGCGGGAGATCAGATACGCAGTATTTT
CDR3aa: CASGPTGGRSDTQYF

abundance: many
j_gene: TRBJ1-1
d_gene: NA
v_gene: TRBV5-1
CDR3nt: TGCGCCAGCAGCTTGGTAGGACCGTTGAACACTGAAGCTTTCTTT
CDR3aa: CASSLVGPLNTEAFF

abundance: few
j_gene: TRBJ2-1
d_gene: TRBD2
v_gene: TRBV13
CDR3nt: TGTGCCAGCAGCTTAGTAGGTGAAGCGGGAGCTTGGGGCAATGAGCAGTTCTTC
CDR3aa: CASSLVGEAGAWGNEQFF

abundance: many
j_gene: TRBJ2-7
d_gene: NA
v_gene: TRBV5-1
CDR3nt: TGCGCCAGCAGCTTGGGTGGAGGGGAGGCTCGCGAGCAGTACTTC
CDR3aa: CASSLGGGEAREQYF

abundance: few
j_gene: TRBJ1-2
d_gene: TRBD1
v_gene: TRBV3-1
CDR3nt: TGTGCCAGCACCAACAGGGGGGTTGAGGGCTACACCTTC
CDR3aa: CASTNRGVEGYTF

abundance: many
j_gene: TRBJ1-2
d_gene: TRBD1
v_gene: TRBV28
CDR3nt: TGTGCCAGCAGCCGAGGACAGGACACCGGCTACACCTTC
CDR3aa: CASSRGQDTGYTF

abundance: NA
j_gene: TRBJ2-5
d_gene: TRBD1
v_gene: TRBV11-2
CDR3nt: TGTGCCAGCGGATACAGGGGTTGGGGCAGATTCCAAGAGACCCAGTACTTC
CDR3aa: CASGYRGWGRFQETQYF

abundance: many
j_gene: TRBJ2-3
d_gene: NA
v_gene: TRBV7-2
CDR3nt: TGTGCCAGCAGCCCTCGACAGACCTTGACTTCAGATACGCAGTATTTT
CDR3aa: CASSPRQTLTSDTQYF

abundance: NA
j_gene: TRBJ1-3
d_gene: NA
v_gene: TRBV6-5
CDR3nt: TGTGCCAGCAGTTACTCGAGGGGGTCTGGAAACACCATATATTTT
CDR3aa: CASSYSRGSGNTIYF

abundance: NA
j_gene: TRBJ2-3
d_gene: NA
v_gene: TRBV9
CDR3nt: TGTGCCAGCAATGAGATGGGAGACGGGACAGATACGCAGTATTTT
CDR3aa: CASNEMGDGTDTQYF

abundance: NA
j_gene: TRBJ2-1
d_gene: TRBD1
v_gene: TRBV27
CDR3nt: TGTGCCAGCAGACCACTCCCGGGGACAGGGGTCAATGAGCAGTTCTTC
CDR3aa: CASRPLPGTGVNEQFF

abundance: NA
j_gene: TRBJ2-1
d_gene: NA
v_gene: TRBV9
CDR3nt: TGTGCCAGCAGCGTAGACCACTACAATGAGCAGTTCTTC
CDR3aa: CASSVDHYNEQFF

abundance: many
j_gene: TRBJ1-5
d_gene: NA
v_gene: TRBV3-1
CDR3nt: TGTGCCAGCAGCCAAGATCTGGGGCAGCCCCAGCATTTT
CDR3aa: CASSQDLGQPQHF

abundance: many
j_gene: TRBJ1-5
d_gene: NA
v_gene: TRBV2
CDR3nt: TGTGCCAGCAGTGATTACGGCAATCAGCCCCAGCATTTT
CDR3aa: CASSDYGNQPQHF

abundance: few
j_gene: TRBJ2-3
d_gene: NA
v_gene: TRBV12-3/TRBV12-4
CDR3nt: TGTGCCAGCAGTTTGGGTGGCACTTCTGCAGATACGCAGTATTTT
CDR3aa: CASSLGGTSADTQYF

abundance: NA
j_gene: TRBJ1-3
d_gene: NA
v_gene: TRBV2
CDR3nt: TGTGCCAGCAGTGAAGCCCACACCATATATTTT
CDR3aa: CASSEAHTIYF

abundance: many
j_gene: TRBJ2-4
d_gene: NA
v_gene: TRBV27
CDR3nt: TGTGCCAGCAGCCTCTCTGTGACCCAGGGGGGACATCAGTACTTC
CDR3aa: CASSLSVTQGGHQYF

abundance: NA
j_gene: TRBJ2-3
d_gene: TRBD2
v_gene: TRBV5-6
CDR3nt: TGTGCCAGCAGCTTGCCGGGACTAGCGGGAGGGCCTCTCACAGATACGCAGTATTTT
CDR3aa: CASSLPGLAGGPLTDTQYF